This entry describes one T cell receptor (beta chain). Between the trimmed V and J ends, which lost 7 bases and 6 bases, there was a span of 9 bases. Germline assignment: CDR1 MDHEN and CDR2 SYDVKM. There are 12 residues in the CDR3. Data came from immunoSEQ multiplex PCR; TCRdb stores just in-frame clones and leaves some out. Here the sample spans about 180,000 clones, about 82% being singletons. These data come from a study of blood T cell repertoires in COVID-19. At the level of the study: Samples representing acute and convalescent COVID-19 were sourced from the United States, Italy and Spain. The analysed material was cDNA or gDNA that came from T cells, B-cell-depleted T cells, or PBMCs.

The receptor comes from a man between 65 and 79 years old with active or convalescent COVID-19. The source material was peripheral blood. The V call is TRBV28, the J call TRBJ1-4, with no clear D. The CDR3 here is CASTKLDEKLFF. In DNA, the CDR3 is TGTGCCAGCACCAAGCTAGATGAAAAACTGTTTTTT. The entire variable domain, with the rest obtained from reference TRBV28 and TRBJ1-4, is as follows: DVKVTQSSRYLVKRTGEKVFLECVQDMDHENMFWYRQDPGLGLRLIYFSYDVKMKEKGDIPEGYSVSREKKERFSLILESASTNQTSMYLCASTKLDEKLFFGSGTQLSVL.